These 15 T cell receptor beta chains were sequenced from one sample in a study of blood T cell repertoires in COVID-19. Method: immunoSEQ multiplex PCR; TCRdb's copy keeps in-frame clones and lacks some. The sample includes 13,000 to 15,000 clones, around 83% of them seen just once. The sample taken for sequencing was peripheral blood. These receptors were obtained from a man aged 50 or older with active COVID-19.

CDR3 amino acids: CASSLDLAEPQHF. The CDR3 nucleotides are TGTGCCAGCAGCTTGGACCTAGCTGAGCCCCAGCATTTT. V and J are TRBV5-5 and TRBJ1-5; D is uncertain. The CDR3 covers 13 residues. Between the trimmed V and J ends, which lost 0 bases and 8 bases, there was a span of 9 bases. The V gene's germline CDR1 is SGHKS and CDR2 YYEKEE (reference sequence).

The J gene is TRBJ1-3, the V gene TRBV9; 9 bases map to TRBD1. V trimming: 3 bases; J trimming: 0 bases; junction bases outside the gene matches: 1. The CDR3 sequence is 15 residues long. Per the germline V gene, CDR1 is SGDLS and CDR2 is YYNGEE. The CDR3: CASSATGGSGNTIYF. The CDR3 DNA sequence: TGTGCCAGCAGCGCGACAGGGGGCTCTGGAAACACCATATATTTT.

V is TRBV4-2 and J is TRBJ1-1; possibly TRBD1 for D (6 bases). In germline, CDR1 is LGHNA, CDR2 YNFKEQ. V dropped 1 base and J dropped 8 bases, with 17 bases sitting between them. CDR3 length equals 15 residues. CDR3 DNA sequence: TGTGCCAGCAGCCAAGCAACCGCAGGGGCGAACGAAGCTTTCTTT. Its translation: CASSQATAGANEAFF.

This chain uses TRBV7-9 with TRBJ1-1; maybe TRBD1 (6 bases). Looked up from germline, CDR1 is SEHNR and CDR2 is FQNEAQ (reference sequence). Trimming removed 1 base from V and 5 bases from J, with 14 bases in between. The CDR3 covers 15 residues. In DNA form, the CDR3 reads TGTGCCAGCAGCTTAGTACCCCACAGGGATACTGAAGCTTTCTTT. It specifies CASSLVPHRDTEAFF.

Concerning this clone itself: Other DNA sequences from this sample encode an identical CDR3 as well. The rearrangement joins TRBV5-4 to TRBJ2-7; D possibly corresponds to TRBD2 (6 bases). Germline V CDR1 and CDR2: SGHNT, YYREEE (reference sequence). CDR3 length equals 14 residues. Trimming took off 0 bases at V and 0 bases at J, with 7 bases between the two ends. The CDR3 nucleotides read TGTGCCAGCAGCTTGGGGGGACTCTCCTACGAGCAGTACTTC. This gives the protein CASSLGGLSYEQYF.

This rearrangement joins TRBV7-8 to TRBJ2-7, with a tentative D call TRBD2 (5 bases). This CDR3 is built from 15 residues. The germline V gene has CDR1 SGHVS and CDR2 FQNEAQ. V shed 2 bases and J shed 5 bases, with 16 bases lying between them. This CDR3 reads CASSLIEGTPHEQYF. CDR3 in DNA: TGTGCCAGCAGCTTAATAGAGGGAACGCCGCACGAGCAGTACTTC.

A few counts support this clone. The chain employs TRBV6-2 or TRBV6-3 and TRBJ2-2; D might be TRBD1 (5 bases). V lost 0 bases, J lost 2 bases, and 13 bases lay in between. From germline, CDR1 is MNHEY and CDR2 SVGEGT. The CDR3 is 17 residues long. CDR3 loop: CASSYSIEQGNTGELFF. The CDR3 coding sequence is TGTGCCAGCAGTTACTCGATCGAGCAGGGTAACACCGGGGAGCTGTTTTTT.

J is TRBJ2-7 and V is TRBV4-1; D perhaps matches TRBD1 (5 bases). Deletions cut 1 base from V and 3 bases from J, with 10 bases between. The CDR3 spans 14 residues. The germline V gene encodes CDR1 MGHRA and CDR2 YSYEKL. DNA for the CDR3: TGCGCCAGCAGCCAAGTTGAGGACAACTACGAGCAGTACTTC. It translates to CASSQVEDNYEQYF.

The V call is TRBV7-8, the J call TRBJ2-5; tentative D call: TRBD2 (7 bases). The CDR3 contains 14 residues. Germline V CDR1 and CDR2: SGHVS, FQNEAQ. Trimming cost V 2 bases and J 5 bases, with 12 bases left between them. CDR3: CASSLYGGQETQYF. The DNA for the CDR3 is TGTGCCAGCAGCTTATACGGGGGGCAGGAGACCCAGTACTTC.

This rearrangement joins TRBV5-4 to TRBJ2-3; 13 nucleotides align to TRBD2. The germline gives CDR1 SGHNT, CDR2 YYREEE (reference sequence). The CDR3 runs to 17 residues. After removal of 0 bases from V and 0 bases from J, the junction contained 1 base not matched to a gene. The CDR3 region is CASSLGGLAGSTDTQYF. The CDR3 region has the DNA TGTGCCAGCAGCTTGGGGGGACTAGCGGGGAGCACAGATACGCAGTATTTT.

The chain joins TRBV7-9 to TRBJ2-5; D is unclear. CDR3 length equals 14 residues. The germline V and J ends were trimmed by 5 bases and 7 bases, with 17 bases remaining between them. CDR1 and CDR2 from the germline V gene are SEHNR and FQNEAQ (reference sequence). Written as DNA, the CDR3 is TGTGCCAGCAGCCTAGTAACCCCTCCGGGGACCCAGTACTTC. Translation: CASSLVTPPGTQYF.

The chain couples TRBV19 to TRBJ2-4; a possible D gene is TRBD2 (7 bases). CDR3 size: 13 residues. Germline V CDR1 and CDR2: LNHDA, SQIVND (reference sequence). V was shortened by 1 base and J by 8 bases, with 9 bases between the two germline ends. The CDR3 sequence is CASSIVGGDIQYF. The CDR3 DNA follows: TGTGCCAGTAGTATAGTAGGGGGGGACATTCAGTACTTC.

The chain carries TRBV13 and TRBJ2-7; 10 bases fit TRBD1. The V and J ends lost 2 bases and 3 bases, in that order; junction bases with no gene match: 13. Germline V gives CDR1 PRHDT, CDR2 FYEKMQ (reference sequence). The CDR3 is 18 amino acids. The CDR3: CASSLRTAKGTGDYEQYF. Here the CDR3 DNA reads TGTGCCAGCAGCTTACGAACGGCTAAGGGGACAGGGGACTACGAGCAGTACTTC.

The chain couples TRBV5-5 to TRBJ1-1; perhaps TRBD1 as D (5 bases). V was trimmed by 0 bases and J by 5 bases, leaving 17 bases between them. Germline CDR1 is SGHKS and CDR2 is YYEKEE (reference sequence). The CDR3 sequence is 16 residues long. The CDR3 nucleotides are TGTGCCAGCAGCTTGGAGGGCAGGGCCGGAGGGACTGAAGCTTTCTTT. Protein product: CASSLEGRAGGTEAFF.

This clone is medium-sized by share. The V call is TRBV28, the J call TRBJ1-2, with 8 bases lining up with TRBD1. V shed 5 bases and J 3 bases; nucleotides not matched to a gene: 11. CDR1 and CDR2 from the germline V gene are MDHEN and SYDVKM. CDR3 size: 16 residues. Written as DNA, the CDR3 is TGTGCCAGCAGTGAACTAACGGACAGGGCTGACTATGGCTACACCTTC. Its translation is CASSELTDRADYGYTF.